These 10 T cell receptor beta chains came from one sample sequenced in a study of blood T cells in healthy people across ages. With a J-beta primer mix and a sample-barcoded 5' primer, a second PCR ran roughly 6 to 11 cycles. TCRdb reprocessed the 5' RACE reads with MiXCR, giving one entry per CDR3 protein. The table shows 1.5 million to 2 million distinct CDR3 sequences, with about 50% occurring only once. The sequenced sample consisted of blood. Receptors were obtained from a woman aged 40 to 50 in good health.

The sample holds one count of this clonotype. The rearrangement joins TRBV6-2 or TRBV6-3 to TRBJ2-7; D may be TRBD2 (6 bases). Between the trimmed V and J ends, which lost 11 bases and 1 base, there was a span of 15 bases. Germline loops: CDR1 MNHEY, CDR2 SVGEGT. The CDR3 runs to 13 residues. The CDR3 is CAARSGESYEQYF. CDR3 bases: TGTGCCGCGAGGTCGGGGGAGTCCTACGAGCAGTACTTC.

The chain carries TRBV6-5 and TRBJ2-1, with 7 bases aligning to TRBD2. Germline V gene sequence: CDR1 MNHEY, CDR2 SVGAGI. The V segment lost 8 bases and the J segment 10 bases; nucleotides outside the gene matches: 11. CDR3 length: 13 residues. The CDR3 DNA reads as TGTGCCAGCCCCACCCGGGGGGTCGGGGAGCAGTTCTTC. Amino acid sequence: CASPTRGVGEQFF.

This clonotype was detected a few times. V and J are TRBV6-5 and TRBJ2-7, with D perhaps being TRBD1 or TRBD2 (5 bases each). The CDR3 contains 15 residues. Germline CDR1 is MNHEY and CDR2 is SVGAGI. V was shortened by 10 bases and J by 2 bases, with 21 bases between the two germline ends. CDR3 bases: TGTGCCACGAGTTTGGGACCCTCTGGCACCTACGAGCAGTACTTC. It yields the protein CATSLGPSGTYEQYF.

This clonotype was found a few times. V usage is TRBV4-1 and J usage is TRBJ1-2, with D hard to call. V was pared by 4 bases and J by 2 bases, with 17 bases between. Germline CDR1 is MGHRA and CDR2 is YSYEKL. The CDR3 runs to 16 residues. CDR3 in amino acids: CASSRPFDRPNYGYTF. The CDR3 nucleotides read TGCGCCAGCAGCCGACCCTTTGATCGACCGAACTATGGCTACACCTTC.

The chain recombines TRBV20-1 with TRBJ2-7; 8 bases are a match to TRBD2. The junction had 8 bases not matched to a gene; V was cut back by 1 base and J by 0 bases. Germline V gene data show CDR1 as DFQATT and CDR2 as SNEGSKA (reference sequence). The CDR3 sequence is 16 residues long. The CDR3 sequence is CSARGRGAKSSYEQYF. The CDR3 DNA is TGCAGTGCTAGAGGGCGGGGGGCAAAGAGCTCCTACGAGCAGTACTTC.

This clonotype was detected once. The chain combines TRBV7-8 with TRBJ2-1; 13 nucleotides line up with TRBD2. Unmatched junction bases numbered 10, after V lost 5 bases and J lost 0 bases. This CDR3 comprises 19 residues. Germline V gene lookup returns CDR1 SGHVS and CDR2 FQNEAQ. CDR3 nucleotide sequence: TGTGCCAGCAGCGGACGGACTAGCGGGGGAGGAAGCTCCTACAATGAGCAGTTCTTC. Residues: CASSGRTSGGGSSYNEQFF.

The chain is built from TRBV3-1 and TRBJ1-1; TRBD1 agrees at 8 bases. The CDR3 is 17 residues long. Germline loops: CDR1 LGHDT, CDR2 YNNKEL (reference sequence). The ends lost 4 bases at V and 2 bases at J; junction bases unmatched: 12. The CDR3, as DNA: TGTGCCAGCAGCCCAGATGACAGGGGAATTTTAAACACTGAAGCTTTCTTT. Translation gives CASSPDDRGILNTEAFF. Drawing the rest from reference TRBV3-1 and TRBJ1-1, the complete variable domain is DTAVSQTPKYLVTQMGNDKSIKCEQNLGHDTMYWYKQDSKKFLKIMFSYNNKELIINETVPNRFSPKSPDKAHLNLHINSLELGDSAVYFCASSPDDRGILNTEAFFGQGTRLTVV.

This chain links TRBV6-2 or TRBV6-3 with TRBJ2-5, with D unresolved. Between the trimmed V and J ends, which lost 5 bases and 11 bases, there was a span of 12 bases. CDR3 size: 11 residues. Germline V gives CDR1 MNHEY, CDR2 SVGEGT. The CDR3 DNA sequence: TGTGCCAGCAGTCGATACGATGAGCAGTACTTC. This codes for CASSRYDEQYF.

This clonotype appeared once. The V gene is TRBV7-2, the J gene TRBJ2-1; the match to TRBD2 covers 8 bases. J was trimmed by 13 bases and V by 3 bases; bases with no gene match: 5. The CDR3 is 12 residues long. From germline, CDR1 is SGHTA and CDR2 FQGNSA. The CDR3 nucleotides are TGTGCCAGCAGCTTCGGCGGGGGGCGTCAGTTCTTC. Amino acids: CASSFGGGRQFF.

The chain recombines TRBV24-1 with TRBJ2-1, with D perhaps matching TRBD1 (5 bases). Germline V gene data show CDR1 as KGHDR and CDR2 as SFDVKD. V was clipped by 3 bases and J by 5 bases, with 19 bases between them. CDR3 length: 17 amino acids. The CDR3 nucleotides read TGTGCCACCAGTGATCCGCCTCGGACATCCCAACACAATGAGCAGTTCTTC. Its translation: CATSDPPRTSQHNEQFF.